This TCR beta chain was recorded in a study of cytomegalovirus exposure and HLA in healthy donors. Findings of the study overall: Rarity marked most TCR sequences, yet some public TCRs occurred in many donors. Further analysis, carried out later, found HLA-associated TCR beta chains more clonally expanded than equally common other chains. Later analysis suggested most CMV-associated TCR beta chains were HLA-restricted.

A word on this clone: The target antigen is unknown.

Primers included in the PCR were 60 Vbeta and 13 Jbeta primers. TCRdb keeps only in-frame clones here, not all; method: immunoSEQ multiplex PCR. The sample holds around 160,000 clones, nearly 80% seen once. The specimen was PBMCs. The receptor's source is a man aged 50 to 59 in good health and CMV-seropositive.

DNA of the CDR3: TGCGCCAGCAGCCCCCTCGGCGGACTCGGGTCGGTGCGGGGGGGCCTCAATGAGCAGTTCTTC. It specifies CASSPLGGLGSVRGGLNEQFF. This rearrangement joins TRBV4-1 to TRBJ2-1, with TRBD2 matching over 9 bases. V shed 4 bases, J shed 6 bases, and the junction held 25 bases outside the gene matches. The CDR3 sequence is 21 residues long. CDR1 and CDR2 (germline): MGHRA, YSYEKL.